This T cell receptor beta chain was captured in a study of cytomegalovirus exposure and HLA in healthy donors. The donors formed part of the roughly 120-subject validation cohort, distinct from the approximately 670-subject first cohort. Assay used: immunoSEQ multiplex PCR; TCRdb lists only in-frame clones, some missing. The sample includes roughly 150,000 clones, 88% of them seen just once. As regards this clone: Antigen: not known.

V lost 0 bases and J lost 2, with 13 bases in between. Germline V gene sequence: CDR1 MGHRA, CDR2 YSYEKL. This CDR3 region has 16 residues. Notes on the study in general: Rarity held for most TCR sequences, but there were some public TCRs that occurred in many donors. The study put some 160 TCR beta chains on its list as cytomegalovirus-associated. According to a subsequent analysis, TCR clusters from the first cohort were inclined to appear together in the roughly 120 validation repertoires.

This sequence originates from a man aged 18 to 30 in good health and CMV-seronegative. The V gene is TRBV4-1, the J gene TRBJ1-2, with D tentatively TRBD1 (6 bases). Sample: PBMCs. CDR3 in DNA: TGCGCCAGCAGCCAAGAAGATGCAGGGGAAAACTATGGCTACACCTTC. Its protein product is CASSQEDAGENYGYTF.